What follows is one T cell receptor beta chain and its context. The CDR3 consists of 18 residues. Trimming took off 5 bases at V and 0 bases at J, with 17 bases between the two ends. The germline gives CDR1 SGHVS, CDR2 FNYEAQ. The record originates from a study of cytomegalovirus exposure and HLA in healthy donors. Amplification used 60 Vbeta primers and 13 Jbeta primers. This table comes from immunoSEQ multiplex PCR, and its TCRdb copy is limited to in-frame clones, with some not included. The data hold approximately 100,000 clones, with more than 60% observed a single time. The material sequenced was PBMCs. This TCR was recovered from a man aged 55 to 70 in good health and CMV-seronegative. V is TRBV7-6 and J is TRBJ2-6; TRBD2 might be the D (5 bases). The DNA for the CDR3 is TGTGCCAGCAGCGAACCTTCGAGGGCACGCTCTGGGGCCAACGTCCTGACTTTC. Translating it yields CASSEPSRARSGANVLTF.